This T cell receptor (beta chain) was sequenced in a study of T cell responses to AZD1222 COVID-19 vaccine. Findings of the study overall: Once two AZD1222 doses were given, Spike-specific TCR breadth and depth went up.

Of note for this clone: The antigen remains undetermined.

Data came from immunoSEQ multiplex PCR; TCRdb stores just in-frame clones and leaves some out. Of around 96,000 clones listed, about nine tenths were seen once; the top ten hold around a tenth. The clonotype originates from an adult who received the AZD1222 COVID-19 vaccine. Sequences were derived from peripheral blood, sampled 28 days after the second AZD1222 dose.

The CDR3 is CASRLAGVNQETQYF. In DNA form, the CDR3 reads TGTGCCAGCAGGTTAGCGGGAGTGAACCAAGAGACCCAGTACTTC. The V and J genes are TRBV5-4 and TRBJ2-5; TRBD2 agrees at 9 bases. Germline V gives CDR1 SGHNT, CDR2 YYREEE (reference sequence). The CDR3 consists of 15 residues. V was clipped by 5 bases and J by 0 bases; unmatched bases: 5.